The 18 T cell receptor beta chains below all came from one sample that was sequenced in a study of graft-versus-host responses after intestinal transplantation. Profiled with immunoSEQ multiplex PCR; TCRdb holds only in-frame clones, not every one. The sample lists 29,000 or so clones; approximately 93% were seen once. Source: PBMCs, taken about ten weeks after intestinal transplant. The receptors were gathered from a human patient who received an intestinal transplant, so some T cells may come from the graft donor.

V and J are TRBV30 and TRBJ1-1; D remains ambiguous. V was shortened by 0 bases and J by 1 base, with 12 bases between the two germline ends. The CDR3 is 15 amino acids. Germline assignment: CDR1 GTSNPN and CDR2 SVGIG (reference sequence). The CDR3 region has the DNA TGTGCCTGGAGTGTATGGGCAGGAAGGAACACTGAAGCTTTCTTT. This translates into CAWSVWAGRNTEAFF.

The CDR3 DNA sequence: TGTGCCAGCAGCTTAGGATGGGGACGCGCCGCCCTGTGGCAGTTCTTC. Protein product: CASSLGWGRAALWQFF. The chain employs TRBV13 and TRBJ2-1; possibly TRBD1 or TRBD2 for D (5 bases each). The CDR3 spans 16 residues. CDR1 PRHDT and CDR2 FYEKMQ come from the germline V gene (reference sequence). V shed 0 bases and J shed 12 bases, with 21 bases lying between them.

The V call is TRBV5-5, the J call TRBJ1-5, with D unclear. From germline, CDR1 is SGHKS and CDR2 YYEKEE (reference sequence). The V end lost 4 bases, the J end lost 1 base, and 9 bases lay between the germline ends. The CDR3 length is 14 residues. The CDR3 nucleotides read TGTGCCAGCAGCGCCCGGGGAAGCAATCAGCCCCAGCATTTT. Amino acids: CASSARGSNQPQHF.

In its sample, this clone was seen once. This chain connects TRBV2 to TRBJ1-2, with 8 bases identical to TRBD1. The germline gives CDR1 SNHLY, CDR2 FYNNEI. The CDR3 runs to 16 residues. The trim removed 2 bases at V and 5 bases at J, leaving 10 bases unmatched. The CDR3 nucleotides read TGTGCCAGCAGTGAATGGGGGGGACAGGACATGTATGGCTACACCTTC. This encodes CASSEWGGQDMYGYTF. The full variable domain, rest sourced from reference TRBV2 and TRBJ1-2, is EPEVTQTPSHQVTQMGQEVILRCVPISNHLYFYWYRQILGQKVEFLVSFYNNEISEKSEIFDDQFSVERPDGSNFTLKIRSTKLEDSAMYFCASSEWGGQDMYGYTFGSGTRLTVV.

This chain uses TRBV28 with TRBJ1-5, with TRBD1 as a possible D gene (5 bases). V lost 5 bases and J 0 bases, leaving 8 bases between the germline ends. The CDR3 is 14 residues long. Germline CDR1 reads MDHEN; CDR2 reads SYDVKM. CDR3 DNA sequence: TGTGCCAGCAGTCGCGACAGTAGCAATCAGCCCCAGCATTTT. This gives the protein CASSRDSSNQPQHF.

CDR3 loop: CASSHSGQETQYF. The CDR3, as DNA: TGCGCCAGCAGCCATAGCGGACAAGAGACCCAGTACTTC. V gene TRBV4-1 combines with J gene TRBJ2-5; possibly TRBD2 for D (6 bases). Germline V gene data show CDR1 as MGHRA and CDR2 as YSYEKL. The ends were cut back, 3 bases at V and 2 bases at J, with 7 bases in the middle. The CDR3 contains 13 residues.

This chain joins TRBV11-3 and TRBJ2-3; TRBD2 aligns across 7 bases. Germline-derived CDR1 and CDR2 are SGHNT and YENEEA. The V segment lost 2 bases and the J segment 2 bases; nucleotides outside the gene matches: 13. The CDR3 spans 18 residues. The CDR3 coding sequence is TGTGCCAGCAGCTTAAATATCCCGCCGCGGGGGACCACAGATACGCAGTATTTT. Residues: CASSLNIPPRGTTDTQYF.

The gene calls are TRBV6-1 and TRBJ1-1, with a possible D match to TRBD1 (5 bases). Germline-derived CDR1 and CDR2 are MNHNS and SASEGT. Trimming cost V 3 bases and J 5 bases, with 10 bases left between them. The CDR3 consists of 13 residues. DNA of the CDR3: TGTGCCAGCAGTGACACCGGGACTACTGAAGCTTTCTTT. Its translation is CASSDTGTTEAFF.

The chain combines TRBV6-4 with TRBJ2-7, with TRBD2 identical over 10 bases. V lost 2 bases to trimming and J lost 4 bases; unmatched junction nucleotides: 5. The germline gives CDR1 MRHNA, CDR2 SNTAGT. The CDR3 covers 15 residues. CDR3 amino acids: CASSDSGGARYEQYF. CDR3 nucleotide sequence: TGTGCCAGCAGTGACAGCGGGGGGGCTAGGTACGAGCAGTACTTC.

The gene calls are TRBV5-6 and TRBJ2-3; TRBD1 might be the D (6 bases). The germline CDR1 and CDR2 sequences are SGHDT and YYEEEE. The CDR3 is made up of 14 amino acids. V was pared by 4 bases and J by 0 bases, with 9 bases between. CDR3 DNA sequence: TGTGCCAGCAGCACAGGGTTTAGCACAGATACGCAGTATTTT. Its protein is CASSTGFSTDTQYF.

The V and J genes are TRBV7-9 and TRBJ2-7; D unresolved. The CDR3 covers 15 residues. Germline assignment: CDR1 SEHNR and CDR2 FQNEAQ (reference sequence). V gave up 1 base and J gave up 3 bases, with 13 bases separating them. Written as DNA, the CDR3 is TGTGCCAGCAGCTTAGAGGCAGGCCCAGACTACGAGCAGTACTTC. This codes for CASSLEAGPDYEQYF.

This chain uses TRBV10-3 with TRBJ2-7, with 7 bases fitting TRBD1. CDR1 and CDR2 from the germline V gene are ENHRY and SYGVKD. The V gene end was trimmed by 4 bases and the J gene end by 3 bases; junction bases not matched to a gene: 3. The CDR3 consists of 13 residues. CDR3 DNA: TGTGCCATCAGTGCTACAGGGGACTACGAGCAGTACTTC. Its protein product is CAISATGDYEQYF.

This clone has only one observation. The chain combines TRBV29-1 with TRBJ2-1, with TRBD1 as a possible D gene (6 bases). V lost 4 bases and J lost 8, with 18 bases in between. Per the germline V gene, CDR1 is SQVTM and CDR2 is ANQGSEA. The CDR3 spans 14 residues. The CDR3 DNA reads as TGCAGCGTTGTGGGGACAACTGTTGGGGATGAGCAGTTCTTC. Protein: CSVVGTTVGDEQFF.

As to this clone: The junction departs from germline at one end; a sequencing error may be responsible. This chain joins TRBV27 and TRBJ1-2, with 7 nucleotides matching TRBD1. The CDR3 runs 19 residues. The V gene's germline CDR1 is MNHEY and CDR2 SMNVEV (reference sequence). The CDR3 sequence: CASSLSGTVDPPPVNGYTF. CDR3 in DNA: TGTGCCAGCAGTCTATCCGGGACAGTAGACCCTCCACCAGTAAATGGCTACACCTTC.

This chain links TRBV29-1 with TRBJ1-2; D is uncertain. The V and J ends lost 3 bases and 3 bases respectively, with 8 bases between them. Germline-derived CDR1 and CDR2 are SQVTM and ANQGSEA. The CDR3 contains 12 residues. CDR3 sequence (DNA): TGCAGCGTTGAGCCGAACGACTATGGCTACACCTTC. This gives the protein CSVEPNDYGYTF.

The chain carries TRBV2 and TRBJ1-3, with 8 bases identical to TRBD1. The CDR3 loop spans 15 amino acids. V gave up 2 bases and J gave up 4 bases; unmatched junction bases: 4. CDR1 is SNHLY and CDR2 is FYNNEI in the germline V gene. The CDR3 region has the DNA TGTGCCAGCAGTGAACTGGGACAGGTCGGAAACACCATATATTTT. Amino acids: CASSELGQVGNTIYF.

The rearrangement uses TRBV7-6 and TRBJ2-7; D remains ambiguous. The length of the CDR3 is 13 residues. V was pared by 1 base and J by 4 bases, with 8 bases between. Per the germline V gene, CDR1 is SGHVS and CDR2 is FNYEAQ. CDR3 loop: CASSLGPDYEQYF. The CDR3 nucleotides read TGTGCCAGCAGCTTAGGGCCCGATTACGAGCAGTACTTC.

The chain couples TRBV19 to TRBJ2-4, with 7 bases identical to TRBD1. Trimming cost V 3 bases and J 1 base; bases outside gene matches: 15. The CDR3 length is 19 residues. Germline V gene data show CDR1 as LNHDA and CDR2 as SQIVND (reference sequence). The CDR3 protein is CASSILWLRTGWAKNIQYF. DNA of the CDR3: TGTGCCAGTAGTATTCTTTGGCTAAGGACAGGATGGGCCAAAAACATTCAGTACTTC.